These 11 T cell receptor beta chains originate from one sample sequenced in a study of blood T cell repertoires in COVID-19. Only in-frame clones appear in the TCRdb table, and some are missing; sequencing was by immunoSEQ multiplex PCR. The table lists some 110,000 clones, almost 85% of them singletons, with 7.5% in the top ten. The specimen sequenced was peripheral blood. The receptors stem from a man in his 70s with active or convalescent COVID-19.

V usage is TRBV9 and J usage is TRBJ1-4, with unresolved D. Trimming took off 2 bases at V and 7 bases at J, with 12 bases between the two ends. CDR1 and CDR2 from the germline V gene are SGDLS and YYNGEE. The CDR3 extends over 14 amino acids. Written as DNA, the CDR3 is TGTGCCAGCAGCGTGACATCGGGAGGTGAAAAACTGTTTTTT. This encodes CASSVTSGGEKLFF.

The CDR3 protein is CSVEGGGGTNSGNTIYF. The CDR3 nucleotides read TGCAGCGTTGAAGGCGGAGGGGGCACCAACTCTGGAAACACCATATATTTT. The V gene is TRBV29-1, the J gene TRBJ1-3; 7 nucleotides line up with TRBD1. CDR1 is SQVTM, CDR2 ANQGSEA, per germline. The V segment lost 1 base and the J segment 0 bases; nucleotides outside the gene matches: 9. The CDR3 sequence is 17 residues long.

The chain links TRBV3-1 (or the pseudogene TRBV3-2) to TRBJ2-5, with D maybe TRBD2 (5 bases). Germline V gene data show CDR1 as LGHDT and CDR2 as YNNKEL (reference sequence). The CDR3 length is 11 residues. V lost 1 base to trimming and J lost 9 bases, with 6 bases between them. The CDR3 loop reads CASSQAGSQYF. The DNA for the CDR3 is TGTGCCAGCAGCCAAGCGGGGTCCCAGTACTTC.

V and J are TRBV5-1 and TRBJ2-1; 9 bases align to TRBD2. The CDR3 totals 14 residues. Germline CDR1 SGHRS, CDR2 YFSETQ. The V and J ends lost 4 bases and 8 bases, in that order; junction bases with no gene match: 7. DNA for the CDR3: TGCGCCAGCAGCCTCAGCGGGGGGCATTATGAGCAGTTCTTC. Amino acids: CASSLSGGHYEQFF.

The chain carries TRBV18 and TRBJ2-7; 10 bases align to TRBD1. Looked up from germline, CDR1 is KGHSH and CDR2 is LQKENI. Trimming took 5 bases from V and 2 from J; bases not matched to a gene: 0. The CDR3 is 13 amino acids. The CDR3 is CASSGQGAYEQYF. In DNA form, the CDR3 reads TGTGCCAGCTCAGGACAGGGGGCCTACGAGCAGTACTTC.

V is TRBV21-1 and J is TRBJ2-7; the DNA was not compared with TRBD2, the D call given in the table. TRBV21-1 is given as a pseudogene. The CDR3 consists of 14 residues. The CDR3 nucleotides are TGTGCCAGCAGCAAAGAGGTAGCGGGGATCGAGCAGTACTTC. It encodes CASSKEVAGIEQYF.

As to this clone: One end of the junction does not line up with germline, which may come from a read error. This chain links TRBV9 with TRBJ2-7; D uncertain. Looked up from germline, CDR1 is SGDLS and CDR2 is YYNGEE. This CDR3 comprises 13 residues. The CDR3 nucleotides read TGTGCCAGCAGCGTAGGAAACTCCAACGAGCAGTACTTC. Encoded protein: CASSVGNSNEQYF.

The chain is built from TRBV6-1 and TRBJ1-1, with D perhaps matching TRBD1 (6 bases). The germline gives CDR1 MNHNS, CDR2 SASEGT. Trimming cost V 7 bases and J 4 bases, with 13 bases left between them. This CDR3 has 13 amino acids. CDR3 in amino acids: CASTGQPGTEAFF. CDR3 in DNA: TGTGCCAGCACCGGACAGCCGGGCACTGAAGCTTTCTTT.

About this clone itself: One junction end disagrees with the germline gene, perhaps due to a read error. The CDR3 sequence is CASCEAGGDTGELFF. CDR3 bases: TGCGCCAGCTGTGAGGCGGGGGGGGACACCGGGGAGCTGTTTTTT. The V and J genes are TRBV10-2 and TRBJ2-2; 9 bases are shared with TRBD2. The CDR3 spans 15 residues. Germline CDR1 and CDR2: WSHSY and SAAADI.

CDR3 nucleotide sequence: TGTGCCAGCAGCCCTAGAACTAGCCGAGAGACCCAGTACTTC. Translating it yields CASSPRTSRETQYF. The J gene is TRBJ2-5, the V gene TRBV5-4; D is perhaps TRBD2 (6 bases). This CDR3 is built from 14 residues. V was pared by 4 bases and J by 4 bases, with 14 bases between. Germline V lookup: CDR1 SGHNT, CDR2 YYREEE (reference sequence).

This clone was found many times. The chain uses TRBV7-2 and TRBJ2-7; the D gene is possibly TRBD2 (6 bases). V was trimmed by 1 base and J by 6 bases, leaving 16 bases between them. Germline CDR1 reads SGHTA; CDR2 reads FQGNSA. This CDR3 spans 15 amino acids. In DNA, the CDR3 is TGTGCCAGCAGCTTAGTGGCGGGGCCCACCGGCGAGCAGTACTTC. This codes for CASSLVAGPTGEQYF.